The rows below give T cell receptor beta chains drawn from one sample of a study of shared clonotypes between healthy human individuals. Here immunoSEQ multiplex PCR was the method, and the copy in TCRdb shows in-frame clones only, minus some. The sample records 2 million to 3 million clones, over 85% being singletons. Sequenced material: naive CD4+ T cells from PBMCs. The source is a man aged 18-30 years in good health. Some clones in this sample may be carry-over from other donors' samples. CDR3s include the opening cysteine and the closing phenylalanine or tryptophan. Each record gives: J gene, D gene, clone size, V gene, CDR3 DNA, CDR3 protein. A D gene is named only where the DNA matches it firmly. Only part of the rows carry a size: once, few, many, or a class if the clone is expanded.

J gene: TRBJ2-3
D gene: NA
clone size: NA
V gene: TRBV29-1
CDR3 DNA: TGCAGCGTTGGGTACGGGAGCTCCACAGATACGCAGTATTTT
CDR3 protein: CSVGYGSSTDTQYF

J gene: TRBJ1-2
D gene: NA
clone size: NA
V gene: TRBV30
CDR3 DNA: TGTGCCTGGAGCCTCGGTCGGGGAAACTATGGCTACACCTTC
CDR3 protein: CAWSLGRGNYGYTF

J gene: TRBJ2-3
D gene: NA
clone size: NA
V gene: TRBV18
CDR3 DNA: TGTGCCAGCTCACCAATTTTCCAGGCAGGCACAGATACGCAGTATTTT
CDR3 protein: CASSPIFQAGTDTQYF

J gene: TRBJ1-1
D gene: TRBD1
clone size: NA
V gene: TRBV5-1
CDR3 DNA: TGCGCCAGCAGCCTGGGACAGGGGCTGGGGAACACTGAAGCTTTCTTT
CDR3 protein: CASSLGQGLGNTEAFF

J gene: TRBJ1-2
D gene: NA
clone size: NA
V gene: TRBV5-6
CDR3 DNA: TGTGCCAGCAGCTTGGTGGGGCAGGGCGGCTATGGCTACACCTTC
CDR3 protein: CASSLVGQGGYGYTF

J gene: TRBJ2-7
D gene: TRBD2
clone size: NA
V gene: TRBV27
CDR3 DNA: TGTGCCAGCAGTTCCGCCTTAGCGGGAGTTCGGTACGAGCAGTACTTC
CDR3 protein: CASSSALAGVRYEQYF

J gene: TRBJ2-4
D gene: NA
clone size: NA
V gene: TRBV30
CDR3 DNA: TGTGCCTGGAGGTCCCTACTACAAAACATTCAGTACTTC
CDR3 protein: CAWRSLLQNIQYF

J gene: TRBJ1-4
D gene: NA
clone size: NA
V gene: TRBV5-1
CDR3 DNA: TGCGCCAGCAGCTACGGGGGTTCTAATGAAAAACTGTTTTTT
CDR3 protein: CASSYGGSNEKLFF

J gene: TRBJ1-2
D gene: NA
clone size: NA
V gene: TRBV7-2
CDR3 DNA: TGTGCCAGCAGCCTAGATTACTATGGCTACACCTTC
CDR3 protein: CASSLDYYGYTF

J gene: TRBJ2-3
D gene: TRBD2
clone size: NA
V gene: TRBV19
CDR3 DNA: TGTGCCAGTAGTGTGACTAGCGGGGGTACCACAGATACGCAGTATTTT
CDR3 protein: CASSVTSGGTTDTQYF

J gene: TRBJ1-5
D gene: TRBD1
clone size: NA
V gene: TRBV28
CDR3 DNA: TGTGCCAGCATCCCGGGACAGGGGGATCAGCCCCAGCATTTT
CDR3 protein: CASIPGQGDQPQHF

J gene: TRBJ2-2
D gene: TRBD1
clone size: NA
V gene: TRBV30
CDR3 DNA: TGTGCCTGGAGTGCCGTGAATGGACAGGGCGGTTGGGGGGAGCTGTTTTTT
CDR3 protein: CAWSAVNGQGGWGELFF

J gene: TRBJ1-4
D gene: NA
clone size: NA
V gene: TRBV5-8
CDR3 DNA: TGTGCCAGCAGCTGGACACAGCCATTTGCAACTAATGAAAAACTGTTTTTT
CDR3 protein: CASSWTQPFATNEKLFF

J gene: TRBJ2-7
D gene: TRBD1
clone size: NA
V gene: TRBV5-1
CDR3 DNA: TGCGCCAGCAGCTTGACCCGGACAGGATACTACGAGCAGTACTTC
CDR3 protein: CASSLTRTGYYEQYF

J gene: TRBJ2-2
D gene: TRBD1
clone size: once
V gene: TRBV5-1
CDR3 DNA: TGCGCCAGCAGCGCGGGACAGGCAAACACCGGGGAGCTGTTTTTT
CDR3 protein: CASSAGQANTGELFF

J gene: TRBJ2-1
D gene: TRBD2
clone size: NA
V gene: TRBV4-2
CDR3 DNA: TGTGCCAGCAGCCCCCGAGGGGCTAGCGGGAGGAGTCCCTACAATGAGCAGTTCTTC
CDR3 protein: CASSPRGASGRSPYNEQFF

J gene: TRBJ1-1
D gene: NA
clone size: NA
V gene: TRBV29-1
CDR3 DNA: TGCAGCGTTGGCTTTGATTCCCTCCTCGGCCCTGAAGCTTTCTTT
CDR3 protein: CSVGFDSLLGPEAFF

J gene: TRBJ2-3
D gene: NA
clone size: NA
V gene: TRBV9
CDR3 DNA: TGTGCCAGCAGCGTAGGGGGACTCGCGGCAGATACGCAGTATTTT
CDR3 protein: CASSVGGLAADTQYF

J gene: TRBJ1-4
D gene: NA
clone size: NA
V gene: TRBV27
CDR3 DNA: TGTGCCAGCAGTTTATTTCCCGGGACCGGAGAAAAACTGTTTTTT
CDR3 protein: CASSLFPGTGEKLFF

J gene: TRBJ2-1
D gene: NA
clone size: once
V gene: TRBV2
CDR3 DNA: TGTGCCAGCAGCCCGAATTACAATGAGCAGTTCTTC
CDR3 protein: CASSPNYNEQFF

J gene: TRBJ2-1
D gene: NA
clone size: once
V gene: TRBV15
CDR3 DNA: TGTGCCACCAGCAGAGATCAGGGTGCGATGGGTGAGCAGTTCTTC
CDR3 protein: CATSRDQGAMGEQFF

J gene: TRBJ2-7
D gene: TRBD2
clone size: NA
V gene: TRBV5-1
CDR3 DNA: TGCGCCAGCAGCTTGTCAGGAGCGGGGTACTACGAGCAGTACTTC
CDR3 protein: CASSLSGAGYYEQYF

J gene: TRBJ1-1
D gene: NA
clone size: NA
V gene: TRBV5-1
CDR3 DNA: TGCGCCAGCAGCCCCTCCTCTGCAAGTAGCACTGAAGCTTTCTTT
CDR3 protein: CASSPSSASSTEAFF

J gene: TRBJ2-5
D gene: NA
clone size: NA
V gene: TRBV12-5
CDR3 DNA: TGTGCTAGTGGTTTGACCTCAGGGGATCAAGAGACCCAGTACTTC
CDR3 protein: CASGLTSGDQETQYF

J gene: TRBJ2-7
D gene: NA
clone size: NA
V gene: TRBV30
CDR3 DNA: TGTGCCTGGAGTGTACAACAGTCACCGCTTGGGGATTACGAGCAGTACTTC
CDR3 protein: CAWSVQQSPLGDYEQYF

J gene: TRBJ1-5
D gene: NA
clone size: NA
V gene: TRBV9
CDR3 DNA: TGTGCCAGCAGCCCGCCCGGAGGGCAGCCCCAGCATTTT
CDR3 protein: CASSPPGGQPQHF

J gene: TRBJ1-2
D gene: NA
clone size: once
V gene: TRBV5-1
CDR3 DNA: TGCGCCAGCAGCTTATTCGCAGGGGCGGGAGATGGCTACACCTTC
CDR3 protein: CASSLFAGAGDGYTF

J gene: TRBJ2-7
D gene: NA
clone size: NA
V gene: TRBV5-6
CDR3 DNA: TGTGCCAGCAGCTTAAGGGACTACGAGCAGTACTTC
CDR3 protein: CASSLRDYEQYF

J gene: TRBJ2-1
D gene: NA
clone size: NA
V gene: TRBV5-1
CDR3 DNA: TGCGCCAGCCGCAGGGTTACTGAGCAGTTCTTC
CDR3 protein: CASRRVTEQFF

J gene: TRBJ2-3
D gene: NA
clone size: NA
V gene: TRBV7-2
CDR3 DNA: TGTGCTACGGGAAGCGGAGGCACAGATACGCAGTATTTT
CDR3 protein: CATGSGGTDTQYF

J gene: TRBJ2-5
D gene: NA
clone size: once
V gene: TRBV9
CDR3 DNA: TGTGCCAGCAGCGCGAGGGCCTCAGAGACCCAGTACTTC
CDR3 protein: CASSARASETQYF

J gene: TRBJ2-5
D gene: TRBD1
clone size: NA
V gene: TRBV14
CDR3 DNA: TGTGCCAGCAGCCAGACAGGGGGAGTTACCCAGTACTTC
CDR3 protein: CASSQTGGVTQYF

J gene: TRBJ2-1
D gene: TRBD2
clone size: once
V gene: TRBV5-4
CDR3 DNA: TGTGCCAGCAGCTTAGGACTAGCGGATTACAATGAGCAGTTCTTC
CDR3 protein: CASSLGLADYNEQFF

J gene: TRBJ2-2
D gene: NA
clone size: NA
V gene: TRBV5-1
CDR3 DNA: TGCGCCAGCAGCTATTGGGACGGAGGGAACACCGGGGAGCTGTTTTTT
CDR3 protein: CASSYWDGGNTGELFF

J gene: TRBJ1-1
D gene: NA
clone size: few
V gene: TRBV29-1
CDR3 DNA: TGCAGCGTTGTTCAACAGCTTGACACTGAAGCTTTCTTT
CDR3 protein: CSVVQQLDTEAFF

J gene: TRBJ1-6
D gene: NA
clone size: NA
V gene: TRBV7-9
CDR3 DNA: TGTGCCAGCAGCCGACAGAACTCTAATTCACCCCTCCACTTT
CDR3 protein: CASSRQNSNSPLHF

J gene: TRBJ1-5
D gene: TRBD1
clone size: NA
V gene: TRBV6-6
CDR3 DNA: TGTGCCAGCATCTCGGGGACAGGGATATGGGATCAGCCCCAGCATTTT
CDR3 protein: CASISGTGIWDQPQHF

J gene: TRBJ2-7
D gene: NA
clone size: few
V gene: TRBV7-2
CDR3 DNA: TGTGCCAGCAGCCAAGACAGAATGTCCTACGAGCAGTACTTC
CDR3 protein: CASSQDRMSYEQYF

J gene: TRBJ1-2
D gene: NA
clone size: NA
V gene: TRBV19
CDR3 DNA: TGTGCCAGTAGTCCGTCTGGGGCCTTATATGGCTACACCTTC
CDR3 protein: CASSPSGALYGYTF

J gene: TRBJ2-5
D gene: NA
clone size: NA
V gene: TRBV7-8
CDR3 DNA: TGTGCCAGCAGCTTCCGGAAGGAGACCCAGTACTTC
CDR3 protein: CASSFRKETQYF

J gene: TRBJ1-5
D gene: NA
clone size: once
V gene: TRBV7-2
CDR3 DNA: TGTGCCAGCAGCTTGACGGGTATTGGCAATCAGCCCCAGCATTTT
CDR3 protein: CASSLTGIGNQPQHF

J gene: TRBJ1-2
D gene: NA
clone size: NA
V gene: TRBV6-5
CDR3 DNA: TGTGCCAGCAGTTACGGGCCCAACTATGGCTACACCTTC
CDR3 protein: CASSYGPNYGYTF

J gene: TRBJ2-3
D gene: NA
clone size: NA
V gene: TRBV7-9
CDR3 DNA: TGTGCCAGCAGCTTAGGGACAGCGACAGATACGCAGTATTTT
CDR3 protein: CASSLGTATDTQYF

J gene: TRBJ2-5
D gene: TRBD2
clone size: once
V gene: TRBV7-2
CDR3 DNA: TGTGCCAGCAGCACTAGCGGGAGGGCGGGGACCCAGTACTTC
CDR3 protein: CASSTSGRAGTQYF

J gene: TRBJ2-3
D gene: NA
clone size: once
V gene: TRBV19
CDR3 DNA: TGTGCCAGTAGTCTATGGTCGAAGGGACATACGCAGTATTTT
CDR3 protein: CASSLWSKGHTQYF

J gene: TRBJ1-1
D gene: TRBD1
clone size: NA
V gene: TRBV14
CDR3 DNA: TGTGCCAGCAGCCAGGGGTCAGGGGGCACTGAAGCTTTCTTT
CDR3 protein: CASSQGSGGTEAFF

J gene: TRBJ2-7
D gene: NA
clone size: NA
V gene: TRBV7-2
CDR3 DNA: TGTGCCAGCAGCTCCTCGTACGGCGAGCAGTACTTC
CDR3 protein: CASSSSYGEQYF

J gene: TRBJ2-2
D gene: TRBD2
clone size: NA
V gene: TRBV28
CDR3 DNA: TGTGCCCTTAAGGGCCCGGGAGGCACCGGGGAGCTGTTTTTT
CDR3 protein: CALKGPGGTGELFF

J gene: TRBJ2-7
D gene: TRBD1
clone size: NA
V gene: TRBV28
CDR3 DNA: TGTGCCAGCAGTTTATGGGGGACAGTCTACGAGCAGTACTTC
CDR3 protein: CASSLWGTVYEQYF

J gene: TRBJ1-5
D gene: NA
clone size: once
V gene: TRBV5-1
CDR3 DNA: TGCGCCAGCAGCCTAGGGGCAGGGCTGAGCAATCAGCCCCAGCATTTT
CDR3 protein: CASSLGAGLSNQPQHF

J gene: TRBJ2-3
D gene: TRBD2
clone size: NA
V gene: TRBV5-4
CDR3 DNA: TGTGCCAGCAGCTCGAGACTAGCTACAGATACGCAGTATTTT
CDR3 protein: CASSSRLATDTQYF

J gene: TRBJ2-3
D gene: NA
clone size: NA
V gene: TRBV15
CDR3 DNA: TGTGCCACCAGCAGAGACCTCACAGATACGCAGTATTTT
CDR3 protein: CATSRDLTDTQYF

J gene: TRBJ2-7
D gene: NA
clone size: NA
V gene: TRBV12-5
CDR3 DNA: TGTGCTAGTGGTTTGGCGCTTGGGGCCGAGCAGTACTTC
CDR3 protein: CASGLALGAEQYF

J gene: TRBJ2-2
D gene: NA
clone size: NA
V gene: TRBV11-2
CDR3 DNA: TGTGCCAGCAGCGCCCGCCGAGGGGTGGTAGCGAACACCGGGGAGCTGTTTTTT
CDR3 protein: CASSARRGVVANTGELFF

J gene: TRBJ2-2
D gene: NA
clone size: once
V gene: TRBV9
CDR3 DNA: TGTGCCAGCAGCGCCGATGGCACCGGGGAGCTGTTTTTT
CDR3 protein: CASSADGTGELFF